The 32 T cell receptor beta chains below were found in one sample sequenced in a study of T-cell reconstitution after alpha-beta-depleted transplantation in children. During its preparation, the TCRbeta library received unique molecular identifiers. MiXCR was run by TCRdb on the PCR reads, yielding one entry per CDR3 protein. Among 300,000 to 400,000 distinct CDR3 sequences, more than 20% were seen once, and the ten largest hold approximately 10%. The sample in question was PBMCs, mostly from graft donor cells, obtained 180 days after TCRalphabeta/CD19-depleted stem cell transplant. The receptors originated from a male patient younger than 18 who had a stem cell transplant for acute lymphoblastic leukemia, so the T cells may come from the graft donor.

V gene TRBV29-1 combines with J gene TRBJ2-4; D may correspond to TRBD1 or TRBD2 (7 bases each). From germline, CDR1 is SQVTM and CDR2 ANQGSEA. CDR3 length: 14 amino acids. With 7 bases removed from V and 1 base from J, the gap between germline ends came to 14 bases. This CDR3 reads CSGTGEGAKNIQYF. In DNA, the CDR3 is TGCAGCGGCACAGGGGAGGGGGCCAAAAACATTCAGTACTTC. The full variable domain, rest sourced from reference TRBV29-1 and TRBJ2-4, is SAVISQKPSRDICQRGTSLTIQCQVDSQVTMMFWYRQQPGQSLTLIATANQGSEATYESGFVIDKFPISRPNLTFSTLTVSNMSPEDSSIYLCSGTGEGAKNIQYFGAGTRLSVL.

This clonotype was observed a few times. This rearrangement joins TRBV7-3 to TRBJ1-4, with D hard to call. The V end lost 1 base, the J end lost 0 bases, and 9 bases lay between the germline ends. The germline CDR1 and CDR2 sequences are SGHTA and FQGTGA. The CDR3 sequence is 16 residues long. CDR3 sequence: CASSLRAPTTNEKLFF. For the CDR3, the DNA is TGTGCCAGCAGCTTAAGGGCTCCAACAACTAATGAAAAACTGTTTTTT. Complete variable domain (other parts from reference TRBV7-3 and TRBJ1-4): GAGVSQTPSNKVTEKGKYVELRCDPISGHTALYWYRQSLGQGPEFLIYFQGTGAADDSGLPNDRFFAVRPEGSVSTLKIQRTERGDSAVYLCASSLRAPTTNEKLFFGSGTQLSVL.

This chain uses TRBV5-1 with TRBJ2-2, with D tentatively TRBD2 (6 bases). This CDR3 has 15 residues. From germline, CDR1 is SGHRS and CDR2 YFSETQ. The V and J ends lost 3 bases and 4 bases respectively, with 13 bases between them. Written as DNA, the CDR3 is TGCGCCAGCAGCTACCTTAGCGGAACCACCGGGGAGCTGTTTTTT. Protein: CASSYLSGTTGELFF.

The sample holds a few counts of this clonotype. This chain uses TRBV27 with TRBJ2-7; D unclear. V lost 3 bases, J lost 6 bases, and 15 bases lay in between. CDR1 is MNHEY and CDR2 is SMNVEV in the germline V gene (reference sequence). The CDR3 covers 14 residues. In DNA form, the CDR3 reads TGTGCCAGCAGTTTTTTGCGGCAGGTGCGCGAGCAGTACTTC. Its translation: CASSFLRQVREQYF.

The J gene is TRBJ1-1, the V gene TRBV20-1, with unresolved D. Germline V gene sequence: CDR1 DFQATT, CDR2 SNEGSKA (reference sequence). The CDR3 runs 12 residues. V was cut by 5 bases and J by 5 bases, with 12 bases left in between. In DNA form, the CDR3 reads TGCAGTGCTCGGTTTCGGGATACTGAAGCTTTCTTT. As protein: CSARFRDTEAFF.

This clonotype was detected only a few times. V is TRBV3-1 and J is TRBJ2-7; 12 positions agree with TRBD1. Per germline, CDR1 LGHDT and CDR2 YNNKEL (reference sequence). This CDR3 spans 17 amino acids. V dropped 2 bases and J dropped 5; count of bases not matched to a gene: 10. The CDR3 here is CASSQMAGTGGRNEQYF. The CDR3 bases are TGTGCCAGCAGCCAAATGGCTGGGACAGGGGGCAGGAACGAGCAGTACTTC.

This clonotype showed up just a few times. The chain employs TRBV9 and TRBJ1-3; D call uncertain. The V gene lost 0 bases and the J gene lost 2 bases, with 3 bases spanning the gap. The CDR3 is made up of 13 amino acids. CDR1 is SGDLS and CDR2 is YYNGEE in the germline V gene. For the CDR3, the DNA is TGTGCCAGCAGCGTAGACGCTGGAAACACCATATATTTT. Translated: CASSVDAGNTIYF.

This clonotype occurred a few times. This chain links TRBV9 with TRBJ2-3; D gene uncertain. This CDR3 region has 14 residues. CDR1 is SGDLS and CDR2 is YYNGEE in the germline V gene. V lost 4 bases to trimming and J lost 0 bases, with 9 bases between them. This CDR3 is CASSPAFSTDTQYF. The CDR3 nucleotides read TGTGCCAGCAGCCCAGCATTCAGCACAGATACGCAGTATTTT. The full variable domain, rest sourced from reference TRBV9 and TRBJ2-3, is DSGVTQTPKHLITATGQRVTLRCSPRSGDLSVYWYQQSLDQGLQFLIQYYNGEERAKGNILERFSAQQFPDLHSELNLSSLELGDSALYFCASSPAFSTDTQYFGPGTRLTVL.

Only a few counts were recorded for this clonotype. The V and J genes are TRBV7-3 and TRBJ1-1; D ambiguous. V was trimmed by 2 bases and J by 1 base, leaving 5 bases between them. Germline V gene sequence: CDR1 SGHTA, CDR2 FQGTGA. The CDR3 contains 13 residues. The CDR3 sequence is CASSLLWNTEAFF. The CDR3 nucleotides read TGTGCCAGCAGCTTATTATGGAACACTGAAGCTTTCTTT.

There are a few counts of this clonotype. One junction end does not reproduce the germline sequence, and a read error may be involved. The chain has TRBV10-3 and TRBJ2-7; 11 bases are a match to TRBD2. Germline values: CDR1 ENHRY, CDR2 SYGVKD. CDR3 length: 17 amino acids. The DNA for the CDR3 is TGTGCCAGCAGTGAGACGACTAGCGGGGTATACTCCTACGAGCAGTACTTC. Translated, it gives CASSETTSGVYSYEQYF.

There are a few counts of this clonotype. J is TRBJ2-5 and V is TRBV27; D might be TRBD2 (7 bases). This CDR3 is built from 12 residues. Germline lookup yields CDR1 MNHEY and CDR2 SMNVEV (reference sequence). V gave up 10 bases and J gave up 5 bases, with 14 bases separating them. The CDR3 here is CATEGGLETQYF. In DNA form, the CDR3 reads TGTGCCACGGAGGGGGGGTTGGAGACCCAGTACTTC.

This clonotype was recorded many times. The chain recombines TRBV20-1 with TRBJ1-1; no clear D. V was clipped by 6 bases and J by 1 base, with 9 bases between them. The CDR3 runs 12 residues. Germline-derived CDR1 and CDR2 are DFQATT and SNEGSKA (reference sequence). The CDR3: CSASPPNTEAFF. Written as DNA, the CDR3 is TGCAGTGCCAGCCCTCCGAACACTGAAGCTTTCTTT.

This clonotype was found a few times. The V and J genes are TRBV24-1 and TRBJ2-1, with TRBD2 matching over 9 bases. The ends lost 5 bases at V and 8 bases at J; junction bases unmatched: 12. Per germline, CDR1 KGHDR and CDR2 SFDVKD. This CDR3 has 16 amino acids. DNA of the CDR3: TGTGCCACCAGTGGCGTACGGCGGGAGGGCCCAGATGAGCAGTTCTTC. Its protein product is CATSGVRREGPDEQFF.

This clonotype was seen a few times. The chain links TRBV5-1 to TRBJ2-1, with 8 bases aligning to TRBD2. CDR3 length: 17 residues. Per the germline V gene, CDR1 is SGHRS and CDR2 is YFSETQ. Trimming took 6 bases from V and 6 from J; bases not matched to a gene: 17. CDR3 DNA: TGCGCCAGCAACCAAGGGACGGCGGGAGGTGGTAGCAATGAGCAGTTCTTC. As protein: CASNQGTAGGGSNEQFF.

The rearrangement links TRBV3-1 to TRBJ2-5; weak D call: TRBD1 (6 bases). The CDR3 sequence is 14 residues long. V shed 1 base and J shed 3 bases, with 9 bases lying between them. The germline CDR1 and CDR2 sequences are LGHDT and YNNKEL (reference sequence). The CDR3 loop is CASSQVNREETQYF. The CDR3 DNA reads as TGTGCCAGCAGCCAAGTGAACAGGGAAGAGACCCAGTACTTC.

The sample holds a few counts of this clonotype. In nucleotides, the CDR3 is TGTGCCAGCAGCTTTGGACCGGGGGCTACAGATACGCAGTATTTT. Its translation: CASSFGPGATDTQYF. The chain links TRBV7-9 to TRBJ2-3; tentatively, D is TRBD1 or TRBD2 (6 bases each). Germline-derived CDR1 and CDR2 are SEHNR and FQNEAQ (reference sequence). The CDR3 spans 15 residues. Trimming took off 3 bases at V and 3 bases at J, with 13 bases between the two ends.

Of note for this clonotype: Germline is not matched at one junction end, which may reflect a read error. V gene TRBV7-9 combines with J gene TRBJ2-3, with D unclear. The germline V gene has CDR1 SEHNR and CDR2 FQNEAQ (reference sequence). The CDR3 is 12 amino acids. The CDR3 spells CASSLTTSSKHF. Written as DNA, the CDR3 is TGTGCCAGCAGCCTGACGACATCTAGTAAGCATTTT.

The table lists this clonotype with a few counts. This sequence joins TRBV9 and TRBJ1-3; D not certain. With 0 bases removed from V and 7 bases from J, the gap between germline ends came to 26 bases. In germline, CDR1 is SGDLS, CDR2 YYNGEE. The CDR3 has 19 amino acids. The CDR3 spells CASSVGNRGLLGMENTIYF. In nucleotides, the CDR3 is TGTGCCAGCAGCGTAGGCAACCGCGGACTTCTCGGTATGGAGAACACCATATATTTT.

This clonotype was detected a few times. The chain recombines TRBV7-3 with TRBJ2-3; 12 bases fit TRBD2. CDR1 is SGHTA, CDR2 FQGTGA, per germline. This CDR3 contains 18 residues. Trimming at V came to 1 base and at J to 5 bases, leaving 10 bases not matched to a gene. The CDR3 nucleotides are TGTGCCAGCAGCTTAAGCCCTCGCCTAGCGGGAGGGGAAGATACGCAGTATTTT. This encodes CASSLSPRLAGGEDTQYF.

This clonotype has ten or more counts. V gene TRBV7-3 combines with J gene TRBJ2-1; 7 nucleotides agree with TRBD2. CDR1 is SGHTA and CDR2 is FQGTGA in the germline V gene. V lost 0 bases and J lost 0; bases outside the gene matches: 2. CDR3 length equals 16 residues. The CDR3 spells CASSLTAGVSYNEQFF. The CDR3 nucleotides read TGTGCCAGCAGCTTAACGGCGGGGGTCTCCTACAATGAGCAGTTCTTC.

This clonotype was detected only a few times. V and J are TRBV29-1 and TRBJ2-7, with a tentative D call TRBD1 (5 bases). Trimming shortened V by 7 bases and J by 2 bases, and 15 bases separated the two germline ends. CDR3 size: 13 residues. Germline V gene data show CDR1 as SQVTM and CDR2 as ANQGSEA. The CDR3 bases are TGCAGCGCCCTAACAGGAGCCCCCTACGAGCAGTACTTC. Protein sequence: CSALTGAPYEQYF.

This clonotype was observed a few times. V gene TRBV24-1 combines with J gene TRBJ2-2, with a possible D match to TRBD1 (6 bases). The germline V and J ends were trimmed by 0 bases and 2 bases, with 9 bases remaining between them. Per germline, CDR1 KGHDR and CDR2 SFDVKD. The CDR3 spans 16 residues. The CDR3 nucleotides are TGTGCCACCAGTGATTTGTGGACAGAAAACACCGGGGAGCTGTTTTTT. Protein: CATSDLWTENTGELFF.

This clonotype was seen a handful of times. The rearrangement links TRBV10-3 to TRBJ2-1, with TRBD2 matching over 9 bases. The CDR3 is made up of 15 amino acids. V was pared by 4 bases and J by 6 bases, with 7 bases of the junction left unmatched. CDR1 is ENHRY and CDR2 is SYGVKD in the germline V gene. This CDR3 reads CAISVIAGAGNEQFF. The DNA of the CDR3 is TGTGCCATCAGTGTAATAGCGGGAGCGGGCAATGAGCAGTTCTTC.

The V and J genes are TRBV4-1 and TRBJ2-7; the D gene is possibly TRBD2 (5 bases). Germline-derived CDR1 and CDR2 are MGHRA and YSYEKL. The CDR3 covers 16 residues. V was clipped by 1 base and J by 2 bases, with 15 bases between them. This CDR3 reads CASSQGSREPPYEQYF. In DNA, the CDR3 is TGCGCCAGCAGCCAAGGCTCCCGGGAACCCCCCTACGAGCAGTACTTC.

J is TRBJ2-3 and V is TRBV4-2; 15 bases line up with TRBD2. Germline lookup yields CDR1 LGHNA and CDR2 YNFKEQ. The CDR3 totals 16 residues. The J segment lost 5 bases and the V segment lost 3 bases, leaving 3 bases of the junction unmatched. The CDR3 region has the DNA TGTGCCAGCAGCCAGCCGGGACTAGCGGGAGGAGATACGCAGTATTTT. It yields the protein CASSQPGLAGGDTQYF.

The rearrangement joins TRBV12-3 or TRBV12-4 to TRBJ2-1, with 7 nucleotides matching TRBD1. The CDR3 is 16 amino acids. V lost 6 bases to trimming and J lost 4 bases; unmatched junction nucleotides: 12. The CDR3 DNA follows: TGTGCCAGCAGGTGCCGGGACAGCTCGTTATACAATGAGCAGTTCTTC. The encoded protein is CASRCRDSSLYNEQFF.

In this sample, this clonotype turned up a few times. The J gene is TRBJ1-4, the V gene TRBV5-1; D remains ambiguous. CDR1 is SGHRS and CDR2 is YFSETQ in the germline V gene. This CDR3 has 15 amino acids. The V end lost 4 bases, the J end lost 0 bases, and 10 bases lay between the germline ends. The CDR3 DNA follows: TGCGCCAGCAGCAAAACGCGGGCAACTAATGAAAAACTGTTTTTT. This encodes CASSKTRATNEKLFF.

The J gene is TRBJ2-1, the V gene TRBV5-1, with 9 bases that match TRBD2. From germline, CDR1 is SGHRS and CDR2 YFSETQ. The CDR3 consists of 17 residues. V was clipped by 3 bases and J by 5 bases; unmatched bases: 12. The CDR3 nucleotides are TGCGCCAGCAGCTCACCCACACTAGCGGGCCACAACAATGAGCAGTTCTTC. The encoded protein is CASSSPTLAGHNNEQFF.

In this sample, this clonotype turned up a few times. This chain's CDR3 is CASSLWDRGEQYF. The CDR3 nucleotides are TGTGCCAGCAGTTTATGGGACAGGGGCGAGCAGTACTTC. This chain connects TRBV27 to TRBJ2-7, with TRBD1 matching over 10 bases. This CDR3 contains 13 residues. The germline CDR1 and CDR2 sequences are MNHEY and SMNVEV (reference sequence). V trimming: 1 base; J trimming: 6 bases; junction bases outside the gene matches: 0.

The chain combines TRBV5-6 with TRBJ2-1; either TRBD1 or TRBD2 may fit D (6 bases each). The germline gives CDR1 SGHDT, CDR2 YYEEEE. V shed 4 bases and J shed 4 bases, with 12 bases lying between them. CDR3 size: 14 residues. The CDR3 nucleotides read TGTGCCAGCAGCCCGGAGGGGGTTTACAATGAGCAGTTCTTC. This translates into CASSPEGVYNEQFF.

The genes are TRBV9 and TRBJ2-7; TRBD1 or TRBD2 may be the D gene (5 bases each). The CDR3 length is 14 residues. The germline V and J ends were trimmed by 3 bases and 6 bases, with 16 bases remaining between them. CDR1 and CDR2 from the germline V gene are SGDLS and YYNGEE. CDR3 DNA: TGTGCCAGCAGCGGGCAGGGAGACCCGGGCGAGCAGTACTTC. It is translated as CASSGQGDPGEQYF.

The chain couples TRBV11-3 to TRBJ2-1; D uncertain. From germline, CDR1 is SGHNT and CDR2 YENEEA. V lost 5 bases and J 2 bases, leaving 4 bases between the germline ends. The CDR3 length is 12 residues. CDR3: CASSITYNEQFF. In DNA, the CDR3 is TGTGCCAGCAGCATAACCTACAATGAGCAGTTCTTC.